These 14 T cell receptor beta chains originate from one sample sequenced in a study of radiotherapy plus CTLA-4 blockade in lung cancer. TCRdb's copy holds only in-frame clones and misses some; the assay was immunoSEQ multiplex PCR. This sample has roughly 40,000 clones; just under 80% occur once, and the top ten carry about a quarter. This material consisted of peripheral blood, taken from a patient treated with radiotherapy plus ipilimumab. These receptors were collected from a human donor with non-small cell lung cancer that progressed on radiotherapy plus ipilimumab.

This chain connects TRBV4-1 to TRBJ1-2; 10 bases map to TRBD1. The V and J ends lost 2 bases and 6 bases, in that order; junction bases with no gene match: 6. CDR3 size: 15 residues. Germline V gives CDR1 MGHRA, CDR2 YSYEKL. In DNA, the CDR3 is TGCGCCAGCAGCCAAAGCCGGACAGGGGGTGATGGCTACACCTTC. Amino acid sequence: CASSQSRTGGDGYTF.

This clone was detected only once. This chain uses TRBV5-4 with TRBJ2-2; the match to TRBD1 covers 7 bases. With V trimmed by 2 bases and J by 5 bases, 6 bases remained unmatched. The CDR3 is made up of 15 amino acids. Germline-derived CDR1 and CDR2 are SGHNT and YYREEE (reference sequence). CDR3 nucleotide sequence: TGTGCCAGCAGCTTAAGACAGGGTAGTACCGGGGAGCTGTTTTTT. This encodes CASSLRQGSTGELFF.

The chain joins TRBV29-1 to TRBJ1-2; unclear D gene. This CDR3 contains 13 residues. V lost 2 bases to trimming and J lost 0 bases, with 7 bases between them. Per germline, CDR1 SQVTM and CDR2 ANQGSEA. The CDR3 sequence: CSVEKSTNYGYTF. Written as DNA, the CDR3 is TGCAGCGTTGAAAAGAGCACTAACTATGGCTACACCTTC.

This clone came up once. The gene calls are TRBV4-2 and TRBJ2-1; 7 bases are a match to TRBD2. The CDR3 spans 15 residues. The V segment lost 0 bases and the J segment 3 bases; nucleotides outside the gene matches: 2. Germline V gives CDR1 LGHNA, CDR2 YNFKEQ. CDR3 bases: TGTGCCAGCAGCCAAGAAGCGGGGCTCTACAATGAGCAGTTCTTC. Translation gives CASSQEAGLYNEQFF.

The J gene is TRBJ2-3, the V gene TRBV6-6, with 7 bases lining up with TRBD2. This CDR3 comprises 16 residues. J lost 0 bases, V lost 2 bases, and 5 bases had no gene match. The germline CDR1 and CDR2 sequences are MNHNY and SVGAGI (reference sequence). CDR3 region: CASSYGAGVSTDTQYF. CDR3 coding DNA: TGTGCCAGCAGTTACGGGGCGGGGGTCAGCACAGATACGCAGTATTTT.

V gene TRBV11-2 combines with J gene TRBJ2-1; D might be TRBD1 (6 bases). The germline gives CDR1 SGHAT, CDR2 FQNNGV. The CDR3 is 13 residues long. V lost 4 bases and J lost 9, with 13 bases in between. The CDR3 loop is CASSWKWDTEQFF. The CDR3 coding sequence is TGTGCCAGCAGCTGGAAGTGGGACACTGAGCAGTTCTTC.

The V call is TRBV6-1, the J call TRBJ2-5, with 7 bases lining up with TRBD2. Germline assignment: CDR1 MNHNS and CDR2 SASEGT. The CDR3 totals 16 residues. The ends lost 4 bases at V and 4 bases at J; junction bases unmatched: 12. CDR3 coding DNA: TGTGCCAGCAGTGGGGGGGTAGCGGGCCTGGCAGAGACCCAGTACTTC. Translating gives CASSGGVAGLAETQYF.

The V and J genes are TRBV7-8 and TRBJ1-3; possible D gene TRBD1, 6 bases. V lost 0 bases and J 2 bases, leaving 14 bases between the germline ends. Germline V gene lookup returns CDR1 SGHVS and CDR2 FQNEAQ. CDR3 length equals 17 residues. CDR3 region: CASSLAVAGAAGNTIYF. CDR3 sequence (DNA): TGTGCCAGCAGCTTAGCAGTAGCAGGGGCGGCTGGAAACACCATATATTTT.

V usage is TRBV4-3 and J usage is TRBJ1-1; D remains ambiguous. The V and J ends lost 0 bases and 0 bases respectively, with 8 bases between them. The CDR3 runs 15 residues. In germline, CDR1 is LGHNA, CDR2 YSLEER. In DNA, the CDR3 is TGCGCCAGCAGCCAAGACAGGTATATGAACACTGAAGCTTTCTTT. It codes for CASSQDRYMNTEAFF.

The chain links TRBV7-9 to TRBJ1-2, with 9 positions matching TRBD1. The CDR3 extends over 14 amino acids. Germline V lookup: CDR1 SEHNR, CDR2 FQNEAQ (reference sequence). Unmatched junction bases numbered 7, after V lost 4 bases and J lost 7 bases. This CDR3 is CASSYQRQGGGYTF. The CDR3 nucleotides read TGTGCCAGCAGCTATCAGCGACAGGGGGGTGGCTACACCTTC.

The chain recombines TRBV2 with TRBJ2-2; D is possibly TRBD2 (5 bases). V shed 7 bases and J shed 1 base, with 10 bases lying between them. Per germline, CDR1 SNHLY and CDR2 FYNNEI. The CDR3 loop spans 14 amino acids. CDR3 in amino acids: CASKGLGNTGELFF. The DNA for the CDR3 is TGTGCCAGCAAAGGACTGGGGAACACCGGGGAGCTGTTTTTT.

The chain has TRBV7-8 and TRBJ1-6, with D uncertain. The germline V gene has CDR1 SGHVS and CDR2 FQNEAQ. The CDR3 runs 14 residues. V was pared by 5 bases and J by 7 bases, with 12 bases between. The DNA of the CDR3 is TGTGCCAGCAGCGCCGGGTTGGAGAATTCACCCCTCCACTTT. This sequence encodes CASSAGLENSPLHF.

This clone was observed a single time. V usage is TRBV14 and J usage is TRBJ2-1; 8 bases agree with TRBD1. Germline V gives CDR1 SGHDN, CDR2 FVKESK. V was pared by 5 bases and J by 15 bases, with 6 bases of the junction left unmatched. This CDR3 has 11 amino acids. CDR3 sequence reads: CASSGGQGWFF. DNA for the CDR3: TGTGCCAGCAGCGGCGGACAGGGATGGTTCTTC.

This sequence joins TRBV5-1 and TRBJ2-3, with 11 bases fitting TRBD2. The CDR3 contains 17 residues. V shed 4 bases and J 1 base; nucleotides not matched to a gene: 8. Per the germline V gene, CDR1 is SGHRS and CDR2 is YFSETQ. The DNA for the CDR3 is TGCGCCAGCAGCGAGACTAGCGGGGTATACGGCACAGATACGCAGTATTTT. Amino acid sequence: CASSETSGVYGTDTQYF. Based on the CDR3 plus reference TRBV5-1 and TRBJ2-3, the full variable domain is KAGVTQTPRYLIKTRGQQVTLSCSPISGHRSVSWYQQTPGQGLQFLFEYFSETQRNKGNFPGRFSGRQFSNSRSEMNVSTLELGDSALYLCASSETSGVYGTDTQYFGPGTRLTVL.